This T cell receptor beta chain is drawn from a study of T cells in Graves' hyperthyroidism and ophthalmopathy. The study, taken as a whole, reports: Among clonotypes expanded in thyroid above 0.001, most were also found in blood. Model output signaled ophthalmopathy a median roughly 6 months ahead of onset.

Exclusions: uncontrolled infection, other autoimmune disease, pregnancy, lactation. This sample holds PBMCs from under 11 ml fresh peripheral blood. TCR beta CDR3 regions were amplified from RNA. HTBI primers were used for first-round RT-PCR of the TCR CDR3. TCRdb re-analysed the multiplex PCR reads in MiXCR, keeping a single row per CDR3 protein. This table has roughly 200,000 distinct CDR3 sequences, about 16% appearing once. Concerning this clonotype: Its antigen remains unidentified. As the CDR3 is not closed by the conserved phenylalanine or tryptophan, this likely results from a read error.

The source material was blood. The TCR originated in a man aged 35-49 years with Graves' hyperthyroidism.

This chain's CDR3 is CASSEYKLNRETQYL. The DNA for the CDR3 is TGTGCCAGCAGTGAATATAAATTGAATAGGGAGACCCAGTACCTC. This chain connects TRBV25-1 to TRBJ2-5; D ambiguous. The germline CDR1 and CDR2 sequences are MGHDK and SYGVNS. The CDR3 spans 15 residues. Trimming shortened V by 0 bases and J by 5 bases, and 13 bases separated the two germline ends.